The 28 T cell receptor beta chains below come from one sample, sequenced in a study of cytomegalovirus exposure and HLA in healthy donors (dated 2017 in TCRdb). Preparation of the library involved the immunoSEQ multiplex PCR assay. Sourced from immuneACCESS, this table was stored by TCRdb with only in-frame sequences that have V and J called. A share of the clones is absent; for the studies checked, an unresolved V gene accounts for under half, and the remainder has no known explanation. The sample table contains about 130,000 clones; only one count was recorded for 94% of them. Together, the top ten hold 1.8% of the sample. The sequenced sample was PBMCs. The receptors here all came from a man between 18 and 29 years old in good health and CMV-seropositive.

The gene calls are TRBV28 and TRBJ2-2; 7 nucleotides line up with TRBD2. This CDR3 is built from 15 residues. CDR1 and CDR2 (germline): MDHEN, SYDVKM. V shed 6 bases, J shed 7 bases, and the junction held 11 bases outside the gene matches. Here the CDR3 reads CASSNREEGVGELFF. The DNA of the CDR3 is TGTGCCAGCAGCAATCGGGAGGAAGGCGTCGGGGAGCTGTTTTTT.

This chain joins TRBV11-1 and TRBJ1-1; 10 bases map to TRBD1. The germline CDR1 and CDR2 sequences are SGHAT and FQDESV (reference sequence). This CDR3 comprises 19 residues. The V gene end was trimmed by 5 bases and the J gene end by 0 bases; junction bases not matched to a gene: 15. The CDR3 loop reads CASSLFPGQGTGMNTEAFF. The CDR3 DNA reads TGTGCCAGCAGCCTCTTCCCGGGACAGGGGACGGGGATGAACACTGAAGCTTTCTTT.

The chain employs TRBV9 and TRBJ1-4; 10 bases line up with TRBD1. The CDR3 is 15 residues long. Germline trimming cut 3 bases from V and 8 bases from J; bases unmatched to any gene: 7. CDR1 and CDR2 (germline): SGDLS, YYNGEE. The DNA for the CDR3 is TGTGCCAGCAGCGCCACCGGGACAGGGGTCGAAAAACTGTTTTTT. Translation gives CASSATGTGVEKLFF.

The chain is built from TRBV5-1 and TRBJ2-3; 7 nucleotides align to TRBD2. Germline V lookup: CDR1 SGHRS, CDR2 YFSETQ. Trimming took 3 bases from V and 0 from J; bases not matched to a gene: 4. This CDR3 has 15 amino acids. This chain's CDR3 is CASSWSGTSTDTQYF. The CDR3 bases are TGCGCCAGCAGCTGGAGCGGGACTAGCACAGATACGCAGTATTTT.

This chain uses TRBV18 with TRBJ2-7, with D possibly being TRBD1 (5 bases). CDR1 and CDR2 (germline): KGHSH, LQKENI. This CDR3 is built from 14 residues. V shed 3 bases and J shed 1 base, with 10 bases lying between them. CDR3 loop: CASSPPQGSYEQYF. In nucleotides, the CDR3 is TGTGCCAGCTCACCCCCGCAGGGATCCTACGAGCAGTACTTC.

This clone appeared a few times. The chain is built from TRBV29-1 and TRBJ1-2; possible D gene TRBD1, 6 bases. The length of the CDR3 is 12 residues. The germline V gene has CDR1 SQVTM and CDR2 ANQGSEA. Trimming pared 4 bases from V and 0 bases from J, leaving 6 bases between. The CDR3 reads CSVGDTNYGYTF. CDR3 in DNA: TGCAGCGTTGGGGACACTAACTATGGCTACACCTTC. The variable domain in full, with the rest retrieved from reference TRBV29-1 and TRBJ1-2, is SAVISQKPSRDICQRGTSLTIQCQVDSQVTMMFWYRQQPGQSLTLIATANQGSEATYESGFVIDKFPISRPNLTFSTLTVSNMSPEDSSIYLCSVGDTNYGYTFGSGTRLTVV.

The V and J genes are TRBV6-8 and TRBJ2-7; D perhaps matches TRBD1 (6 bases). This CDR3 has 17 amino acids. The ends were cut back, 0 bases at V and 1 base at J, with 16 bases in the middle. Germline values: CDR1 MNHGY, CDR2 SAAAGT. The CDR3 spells CASSYSGAGISSYEQYF. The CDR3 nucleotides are TGTGCCAGCAGTTACTCGGGGGCAGGCATTTCTTCCTACGAGCAGTACTTC.

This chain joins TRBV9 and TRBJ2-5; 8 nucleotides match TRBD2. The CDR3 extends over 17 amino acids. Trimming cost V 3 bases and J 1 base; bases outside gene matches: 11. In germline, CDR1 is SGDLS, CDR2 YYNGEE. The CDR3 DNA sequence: TGTGCCAGCAGCGAGAAATCGCGGGAGGTCTTCCAAGAGACCCAGTACTTC. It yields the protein CASSEKSREVFQETQYF. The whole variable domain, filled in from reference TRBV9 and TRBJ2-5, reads DSGVTQTPKHLITATGQRVTLRCSPRSGDLSVYWYQQSLDQGLQFLIQYYNGEERAKGNILERFSAQQFPDLHSELNLSSLELGDSALYFCASSEKSREVFQETQYFGPGTRLLVL.

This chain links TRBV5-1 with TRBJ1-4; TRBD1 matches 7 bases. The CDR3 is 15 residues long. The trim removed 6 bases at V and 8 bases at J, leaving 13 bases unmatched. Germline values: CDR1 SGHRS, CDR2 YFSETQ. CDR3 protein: CASTLGAGGQEKLFF. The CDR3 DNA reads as TGCGCCAGCACCCTAGGTGCAGGGGGACAAGAAAAACTGTTTTTT.

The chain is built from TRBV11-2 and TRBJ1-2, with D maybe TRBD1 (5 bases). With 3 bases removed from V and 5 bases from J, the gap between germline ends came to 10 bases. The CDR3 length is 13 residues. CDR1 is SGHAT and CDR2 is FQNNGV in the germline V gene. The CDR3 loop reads CASSLGLSYGYTF. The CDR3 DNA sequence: TGTGCCAGCAGCTTGGGACTTTCTTATGGCTACACCTTC.

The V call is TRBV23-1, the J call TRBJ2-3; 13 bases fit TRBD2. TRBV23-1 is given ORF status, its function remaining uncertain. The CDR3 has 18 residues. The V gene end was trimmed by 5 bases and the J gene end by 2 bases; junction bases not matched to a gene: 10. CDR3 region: CASSCETSGRSLTDTQYF. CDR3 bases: TGCGCCAGCAGTTGTGAGACTAGCGGGAGGTCCCTCACAGATACGCAGTATTTT.

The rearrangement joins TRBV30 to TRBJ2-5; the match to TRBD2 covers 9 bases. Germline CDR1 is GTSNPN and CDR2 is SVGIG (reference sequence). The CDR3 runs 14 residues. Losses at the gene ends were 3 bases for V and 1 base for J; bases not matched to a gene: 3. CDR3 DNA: TGTGCCTGGAGGCTAGCGGGACTCCAAGAGACCCAGTACTTC. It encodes CAWRLAGLQETQYF. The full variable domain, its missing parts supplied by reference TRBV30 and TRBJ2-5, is SQTIHQWPATLVQPVGSPLSLECTVEGTSNPNLYWYRQAAGRGLQLLFYSVGIGQISSEVPQNLSASRPQDRQFILSSKKLLLSDSGFYLCAWRLAGLQETQYFGPGTRLLVL.

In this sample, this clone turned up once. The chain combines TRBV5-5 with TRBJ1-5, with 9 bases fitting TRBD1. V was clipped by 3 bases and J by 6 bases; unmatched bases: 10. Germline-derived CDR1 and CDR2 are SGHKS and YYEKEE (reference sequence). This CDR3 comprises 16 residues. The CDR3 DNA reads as TGTGCCAGCAGCTGGACCTTGGGACAGGGTGGTCAGCCCCAGCATTTT. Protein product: CASSWTLGQGGQPQHF.

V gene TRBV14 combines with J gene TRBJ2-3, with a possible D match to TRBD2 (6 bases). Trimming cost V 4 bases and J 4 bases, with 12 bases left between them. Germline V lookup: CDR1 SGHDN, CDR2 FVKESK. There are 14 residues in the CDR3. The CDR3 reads CASSLITGADTQYF. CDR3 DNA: TGTGCCAGCAGCCTAATAACGGGGGCAGATACGCAGTATTTT. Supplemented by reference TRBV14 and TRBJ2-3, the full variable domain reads EAGVTQFPSHSVIEKGQTVTLRCDPISGHDNLYWYRRVMGKEIKFLLHFVKESKQDESGMPNNRFLAERTGGTYSTLKVQPAELEDSGVYFCASSLITGADTQYFGPGTRLTVL.

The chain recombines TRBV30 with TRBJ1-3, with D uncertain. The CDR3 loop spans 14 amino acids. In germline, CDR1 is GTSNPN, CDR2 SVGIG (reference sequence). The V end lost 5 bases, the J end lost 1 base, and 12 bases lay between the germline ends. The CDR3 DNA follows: TGTGCCTGGTTCCCGGGGAGGTCTGGAAACACCATATATTTT. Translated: CAWFPGRSGNTIYF.

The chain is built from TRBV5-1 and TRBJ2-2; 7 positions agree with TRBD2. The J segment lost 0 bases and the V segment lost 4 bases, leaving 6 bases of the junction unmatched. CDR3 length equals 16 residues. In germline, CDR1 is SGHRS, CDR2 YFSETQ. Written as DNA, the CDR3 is TGCGCCAGCAGCGGAGCTAGCGGAACGAACACCGGGGAGCTGTTTTTT. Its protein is CASSGASGTNTGELFF. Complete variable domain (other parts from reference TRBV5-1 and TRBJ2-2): KAGVTQTPRYLIKTRGQQVTLSCSPISGHRSVSWYQQTPGQGLQFLFEYFSETQRNKGNFPGRFSGRQFSNSRSEMNVSTLELGDSALYLCASSGASGTNTGELFFGEGSRLTVL.

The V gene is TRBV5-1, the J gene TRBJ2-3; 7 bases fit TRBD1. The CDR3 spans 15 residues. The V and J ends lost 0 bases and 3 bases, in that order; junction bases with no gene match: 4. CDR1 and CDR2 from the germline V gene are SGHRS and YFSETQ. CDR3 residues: CASSLEARGTDTQYF. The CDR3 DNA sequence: TGCGCCAGCAGCTTGGAGGCCAGGGGGACAGATACGCAGTATTTT.

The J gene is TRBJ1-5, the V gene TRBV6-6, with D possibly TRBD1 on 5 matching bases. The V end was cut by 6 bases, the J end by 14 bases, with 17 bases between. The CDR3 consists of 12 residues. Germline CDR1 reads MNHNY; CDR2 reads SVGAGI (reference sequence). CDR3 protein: CASSQSRQTKHF. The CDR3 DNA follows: TGTGCCAGCAGCCAATCTAGACAGACCAAGCATTTT.

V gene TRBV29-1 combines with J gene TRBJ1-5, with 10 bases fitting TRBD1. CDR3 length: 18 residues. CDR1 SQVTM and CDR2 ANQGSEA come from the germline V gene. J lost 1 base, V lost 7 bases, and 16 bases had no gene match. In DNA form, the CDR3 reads TGCAGCGGAAACCCGACAGGGGGCGCGTTTCTGAGCAATCAGCCCCAGCATTTT. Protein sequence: CSGNPTGGAFLSNQPQHF.

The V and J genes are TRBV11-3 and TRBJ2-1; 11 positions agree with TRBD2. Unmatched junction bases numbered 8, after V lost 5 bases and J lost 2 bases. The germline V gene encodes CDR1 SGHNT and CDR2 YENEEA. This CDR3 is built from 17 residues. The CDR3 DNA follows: TGTGCCAGCAGCCTGCAGCCGGGACTAGCGGCCTACAATGAGCAGTTCTTC. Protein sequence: CASSLQPGLAAYNEQFF.

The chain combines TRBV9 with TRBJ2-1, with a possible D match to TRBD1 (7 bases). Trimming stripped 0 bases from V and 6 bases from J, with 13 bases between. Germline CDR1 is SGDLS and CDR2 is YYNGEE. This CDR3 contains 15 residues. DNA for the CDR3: TGTGCCAGCAGCGTAGGGAGGGGGCCCCTCAATGAGCAGTTCTTC. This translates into CASSVGRGPLNEQFF.

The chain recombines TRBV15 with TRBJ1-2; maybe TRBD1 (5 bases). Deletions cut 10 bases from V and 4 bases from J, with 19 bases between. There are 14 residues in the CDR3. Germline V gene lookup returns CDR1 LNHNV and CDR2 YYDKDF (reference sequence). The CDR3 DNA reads TGTGCCAGCAACAGAGGACGGGACTCCTATGGCTACACCTTC. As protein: CASNRGRDSYGYTF.

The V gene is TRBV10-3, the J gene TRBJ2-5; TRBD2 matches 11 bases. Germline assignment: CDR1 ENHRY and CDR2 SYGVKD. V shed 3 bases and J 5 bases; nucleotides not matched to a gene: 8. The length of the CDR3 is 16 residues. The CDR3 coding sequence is TGTGCCATCAGTGAAGGTAGCGGGAGGGCTGAGGAGACCCAGTACTTC. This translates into CAISEGSGRAEETQYF.

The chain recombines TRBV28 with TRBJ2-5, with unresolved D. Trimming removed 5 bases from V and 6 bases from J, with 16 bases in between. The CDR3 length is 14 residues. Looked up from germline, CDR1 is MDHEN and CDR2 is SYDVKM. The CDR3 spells CASSTRIRIKTQYF. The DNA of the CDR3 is TGTGCCAGCAGTACCAGGATCAGGATCAAGACCCAGTACTTC.

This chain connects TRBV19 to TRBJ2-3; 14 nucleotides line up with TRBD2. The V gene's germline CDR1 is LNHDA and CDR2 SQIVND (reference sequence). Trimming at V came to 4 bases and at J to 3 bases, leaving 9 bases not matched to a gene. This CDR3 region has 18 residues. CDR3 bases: TGTGCCAGTAGTAGGCCCGTGGGACTAGCGGGAGTGACAGATACGCAGTATTTT. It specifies CASSRPVGLAGVTDTQYF.

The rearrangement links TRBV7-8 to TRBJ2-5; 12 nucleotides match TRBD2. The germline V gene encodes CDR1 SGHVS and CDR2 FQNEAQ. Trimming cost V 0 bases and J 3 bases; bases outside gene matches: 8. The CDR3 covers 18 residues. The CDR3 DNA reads TGTGCCAGCAGCTTAGCGCTAGCGGGAGGGCCGGGGAAAGAGACCCAGTACTTC. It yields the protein CASSLALAGGPGKETQYF.

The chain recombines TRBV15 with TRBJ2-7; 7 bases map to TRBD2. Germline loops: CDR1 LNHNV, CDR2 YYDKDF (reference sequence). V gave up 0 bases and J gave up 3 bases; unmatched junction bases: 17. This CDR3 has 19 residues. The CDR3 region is CATSRDATTEAGVVYEQYF. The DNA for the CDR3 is TGTGCCACCAGCAGAGATGCAACAACGGAGGCGGGAGTGGTCTACGAGCAGTACTTC.

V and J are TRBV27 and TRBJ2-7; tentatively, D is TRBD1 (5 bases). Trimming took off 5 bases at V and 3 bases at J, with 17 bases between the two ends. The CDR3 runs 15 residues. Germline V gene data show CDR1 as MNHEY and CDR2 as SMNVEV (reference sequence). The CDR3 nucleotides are TGTGCCAGCAGTCCAAATCCGCAGGGTCACTACGAGCAGTACTTC. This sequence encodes CASSPNPQGHYEQYF.